This T cell receptor (beta chain) was recorded in a study of blood T cell repertoires in COVID-19. Whole-study context: The study drew acute and convalescent COVID-19 samples from the United States, Italy and Spain.

This clone occurred once. This CDR3 has 17 amino acids. The V end was cut by 4 bases, the J end by 4 bases, with 22 bases between. Looked up from germline, CDR1 is LGHDT and CDR2 is YNNKEL (reference sequence). How the authors handled the data: Amplifying reference gene primers gave estimates of nucleated cell counts. Assay: immunoSEQ multiplex PCR; the TCRdb copy retains only in-frame clones and omits some. V and J calls and clone size are as listed in that table; D and trimming were resolved from the DNA. The sample yields 95,000 to 150,000 clones, roughly 85% seen once. This clonotype originated in a man aged 80 or over with acute or convalescent COVID-19. The chain links TRBV3-1 (or the pseudogene TRBV3-2) to TRBJ1-1; unclear D gene. The sample consisted of peripheral blood. CDR3 protein: CASSLTRFLKSGTEAFF. Here the CDR3 DNA reads TGTGCCAGCAGCCTGACCCGATTCTTAAAATCGGGCACTGAAGCTTTCTTT.